This T cell receptor (beta chain) was identified in a study of cytomegalovirus exposure and HLA in healthy donors (dated by TCRdb to the late 2010s). Concerning the study at large: An earlier analysis of roughly 630 of the donors reported approximately 290 Gb of sequence data and some 120 million unique TCR beta sequences from approximately 180 million T cells. Approximately 310 gigabases of sequencing data and approximately 93 million unique TCR sequences were included in an early release covering 550 to 800 HLA-typed donors. The genetic ancestry cluster associated with self-reported Caucasian donors included 70% to 85% of the approximately 430 genotyped donors. The study was designed to test whether signatures of past pathogen exposure could be identified by cataloging public T cell receptors. Using immunosequencing, the study profiled T cell repertoires from some 670 subjects and related those repertoires to cytomegalovirus serostatus. Besides the first cohort of approximately 710 subjects, a separate validation cohort made up of over a hundred different subjects was used. To predict cytomegalovirus infection status, the study brought together high-throughput TCR immunosequencing, statistical association of individual TCRs with disease status, and machine learning. A later analysis re-examined previously published TCR beta repertoires from hundreds of donors and added high-resolution HLA genotyping to investigate patterns of TCR occurrence. The later analysis used no new phenotypic data to find candidate immune exposures, relying instead on TCR beta sequences and their occurrence across donors. To decide whether each TCR beta V gene segment behaved as functional or pseudogenic, an earlier analysis of approximately 620 of the donors relied on high-throughput TCR beta sequencing. Donor age, sex, ethnicity and CMV serostatus were compiled together with the repertoire data. A later genetic analysis used genome-wide SNP genotypes for about 60% of the roughly 700 donors, treating that subset as a discovery cohort. All discovery cohort repertoires had been generated on a single sequencing platform. HLA typing included class I and class II loci at four-digit resolution. Typing coverage varied by locus: roughly 620-630 donors for A, B, C, DRB1 and DQB1; roughly 560 for DQA1; more than 600 for DPA1; fewer than 480 for DPB1. About five DR-DQ haplotypes were treated as single units for association and clustering because of strong linkage in the cohort. On average, around 200,000 unique TCR beta nucleotide sequences were sequenced per donor among several hundred genotyped donors of the cohort, with about 17% of those sequences being non-productive. Beyond this particular receptor, the publication reports: In a later analysis, the rate of TCR association differed among HLA loci, with DRB1 alleles having the most associated TCRs and HLA-C alleles having the fewest. Sequencing depth was assumed to be roughly uniform across donors in the presence/absence analyses, though that assumption may not hold. In an earlier analysis of 587 of the donors, most TCR beta V segments were observed in productive rearrangements about 87% or about 30% of the time, broadly matching IMGT annotations. In the study, approximately 150 TCR beta chains were listed as associated with cytomegalovirus. When HLA alleles, especially DR and DQ, strongly co-occurred, TCR associations were difficult to assign to individual alleles. Correlated functional status among segregating V segments might reflect linkage disequilibrium, but an unknown experimental factor could not be ruled out. In this cohort, only TCR beta chains were sequenced, and detectable features were limited by the absence of alpha or paired-chain data. Compared with the roughly 670-donor mean, donors in an Asian-associated ancestry cluster had fewer N-insertions in productive TCRs, according to a later genetic analysis. In a later analysis, several top co-occurrence clusters were reported to appear linked to parvovirus B19, influenza, CMV and Epstein-Barr virus. A further reported finding was that TCR beta sequences accurately predicted the HLA-A and HLA-B alleles for most subjects in the first cohort. Most TCR sequences were seen in very few donors, while some public TCRs were found in many individuals. A cluster of highly shared sequence variants was judged likely to be a technical artifact of the sequencing pipeline. Because counts were too low, around 18 rarely observed V segments, including chromosome 9 orphons, were left out of the earlier analysis of approximately 500 of the donors. Because the 87-base-pair reads could not distinguish some IMGT-functional V segments, including TRBV6-2 and TRBV6-3, those segments were excluded. In a later genetic analysis, a missense DCLRE1C variant was associated with V-gene and J-gene trimming of TCR beta chains, and the association was replicated in an independent cohort. Compared with equally common non-associated chains, HLA-associated TCR beta chains in a later analysis were more clonally expanded and had lower generation probabilities. At a false discovery rate of 0.05, a later analysis linked about 17,000 TCR beta sequences to specific HLA alleles. It was suggested by the authors that the approach could potentially be generalized to other disease states and immunological phenotypes. The classifier was reported to diagnose cytomegalovirus status with high specificity and sensitivity in both the original and validation cohorts. In vitro tests confirmed that three of the cytomegalovirus-associated TCR beta chains recognize cytomegalovirus antigens. For the cohort, immune exposure information was limited to CMV serostatus. According to a later analysis, most CMV-associated TCR beta chains appeared to be HLA-restricted, and the HLA associations seemed to be driven largely by CMV exposure. Because some donors lacked HLA typing at each locus, the association tests relied only on the typed subset.

The cohort consisted of some 730 healthy bone marrow donors. Cohort members were all nominally healthy when sampled, although unrecorded immune exposures were likely present. The donor was CMV seronegative and belonged to the group of roughly 330 seronegative cohort members. A peripheral blood sample was collected from each donor, and TCR beta sequencing was performed on peripheral blood mononuclear cells. Genomic DNA was extracted from the blood cell samples with the Qiagen DNeasy Blood Extraction Kit. CDR1 MGHDK and CDR2 SYGVNS were looked up in the germline V gene. A distance of 12 bases separates the germline ends of V and J, which lose 3 bases and 6 bases respectively. Counted from cysteine to phenylalanine, this CDR3 has 14 amino acids. Only CDR3 DNA is held: 42 bases, read in frame from base 1. Receptor libraries were prepared by the immunoSEQ multiplex PCR assay. The multiplex PCR relied on a mix of 60 forward primers for TCR Vbeta segments and 13 reverse primers for TCR Jbeta segments. The CDR3 region of rearranged TCR beta genes was amplified from genomic DNA with a multiplex PCR assay. On the Illumina HiSeq System, the amplified TCR beta libraries were sequenced as 87-base-pair reads. Per the authors' processing: Across the 670 or so repertoires, a later analysis counted 60 million to 90 million unique TCR beta chains, approximately 12 million of which were shared by at least two donors. Raw reads were error-corrected and collapsed into unique sequences with a nearest-neighbor algorithm that merged closely related sequences to remove PCR and sequencing errors. To assign V, D and J gene segments, CDR3 sequences were aligned to IMGT reference sequences. For a sequence to be retained, at least a six-nucleotide match to both a V gene segment and a J gene segment was required. A rearrangement counted as productive if the CDR3 had no stop codons and remained in frame with V and J, and every other rearrangement counted as non-productive. CDR3 was defined according to IMGT convention as the region running from the second conserved V-encoded cysteine to the conserved J-encoded phenylalanine. The earlier analysis of 500 to 650 of the donors excluded any sequence lacking an unambiguous match to a single V gene segment. In an earlier analysis of a few hundred of the donors, V segments were called functional above 56.7% productive rearrangements and were called segregating when the between-donor standard deviation exceeded 5%. A statistical classification framework was developed to diagnose cytomegalovirus status using the catalog of TCR beta chain sequences. V and J gene assignment, in a later analysis, came from comparing TCR nucleotide sequences with IMGT/GENE-DB human TR gene sequences. Using the TCRdist pipeline, a later analysis assigned CDR3 sequences along with most-parsimonious VDJ recombination scenarios. In a later analysis, each TCR beta chain was defined by its CDR3 amino acid sequence together with its V-gene family, and reads without a unique V-gene family were excluded. To address suspected cross-contamination and a sequencing artifact, a later analysis removed several hundred highly shared, low-generation-probability nucleotide sequences. In a later analysis, a clonal expansion index was calculated for each public chain from normalized within-repertoire ranks of inferred template counts. In a later analysis, generation probabilities were computed with a VDJ recombination model fitted to out-of-frame rearrangements, and the resulting probabilities were checked against IGoR. In a later analysis, hypergeometric tests were used to score TCR-TCR, TCR-HLA and TCR-CMV co-occurrence, with a repertoire-size bias correction applied to TCR pairs. In a later analysis, false discovery rates were estimated by permuting HLA or CMV assignments 20 times. In a later analysis, co-occurring TCRs were grouped using DBSCAN, with TCRdist sequence similarity added in when clustering inside HLA-allele-positive subsets. Repertoires with fewer than 30,000 or more than 120,000 public chains, plus five repertoires with anomalous nucleotide sharing, were excluded from co-occurrence clustering. The table comes from immuneACCESS by way of TCRdb, which keeps in-frame sequences with V and J called. Part of the clones is missing from these tables; in studies checked, under half for an unresolved V gene and the rest for unknown reasons. For V, J and clone size, that table is used; D and trimming come from the DNA. The table for this sample lists about 210,000 clones; 75% to 80% of them were counted only once. The top ten constitute less than 2% of the sample.

As regards this clone: Its antigen is not yet known. Base qualities were left out, and no much larger clone turns up one base away.

The TCR was taken from a male donor in good health and CMV-seronegative. Source material: PBMCs. Here the chain combines TRBV25-1 and TRBJ1-5; the D segment could be TRBD1, given 5 matching bases. In nucleotides, the sequence is TGTGCCAGCAGTGAGGCAGGGTCTCTTCAGCCCCAGCATTTT. This sequence encodes CASSEAGSLQPQHF. Reference TRBV25-1 and TRBJ1-5 genes cover what lies past the CDR3, so the full variable domain is EADIYQTPRYLVIGTGKKITLECSQTMGHDKMYWYQQDPGMELHLIHYSYGVNSTEKGDLSSESTVSRIRTEHFPLTLESARPSHTSQYLCASSEAGSLQPQHFGDGTRLSIL.